This T cell receptor beta chain derives from a study of T-cell reconstitution after alpha-beta-depleted transplantation in children. The study, taken as a whole, reports: Some patients showed high day-60 TCRbeta diversity, which derived from surviving recipient T cells and thymic progenitors. T-cell numbers and diversity one year post-transplant derived largely from freshly generated T cells. Reportedly, only several hundred clones from non-depleted graft cells drove alpha-beta T-cell counts at about two months.

A library of TCRbeta sequences, prepared with unique molecular identifiers, was generated. MiXCR, applied by TCRdb to the PCR reads, yields one record per CDR3 protein. The data hold 250,000 to 300,000 distinct CDR3 sequences, with roughly a tenth observed a single time. This clonotype showed up just a few times. Its target is unknown. The V gene lost 3 bases and the J gene lost 3 bases, with 14 bases spanning the gap. The CDR3 loop spans 15 amino acids. CDR1 is MNHEY and CDR2 is SMNVEV in the germline V gene (reference sequence). The sequences come from PBMCs, collected before TCRalphabeta/CD19-depleted stem cell transplant. This clonotype was sampled from a boy less than two years old with acute myeloid leukemia, due to receive a stem cell transplant. The chain couples TRBV27 to TRBJ1-1, with D possibly matching TRBD1 (6 bases). The CDR3 protein is CASSFLTGRDTEAFF. Written as DNA, the CDR3 is TGTGCCAGCAGTTTCCTCACAGGGAGGGACACTGAAGCTTTCTTT.